This T cell receptor beta chain is drawn from a study of T cell repertoires in cytomegalovirus infection. Study context: Based on public TCR beta signatures, there were indications of CMV infection and of a matching HLA type.

V trimming: 1 base; J trimming: 9 bases; junction bases outside the gene matches: 12. CDR1 is DFQATT, CDR2 SNEGSKA, per germline (reference sequence). The CDR3 totals 15 residues. Using its own MiXCR run on the reads, TCRdb lists one record per CDR3 protein. In the table there are about 330,000 distinct CDR3 sequences, nearly 35% of which are singletons. As concerns this clonotype: What it recognizes is unknown.

The receptor was isolated from a human donor in good health (CMV status not recorded). Some clones in this sample may be carry-over from other donors' samples. V gene TRBV20-1 combines with J gene TRBJ2-1, with 7 bases lining up with TRBD2. The sample here was cultured PBMCs, taken from culture after CMV antigen stimulation. Here the CDR3 DNA reads TGCAGTGCTAGAGCCCCGGCCAGCGGGATTGTTGAGCAGTTCTTC. Protein: CSARAPASGIVEQFF.